This TCR beta chain comes out of a study of blood T cell repertoires in COVID-19. This clone was seen once. Sequencing used immunoSEQ multiplex PCR; TCRdb keeps in-frame clones, though not all of them. The data contain about 250,000 clones, about 87% of them singletons. Germline-derived CDR1 and CDR2 are MNHEY and SVGAGI. CDR3 length: 15 amino acids. V shed 2 bases, J shed 2 bases, and the junction held 4 bases outside the gene matches. The rearrangement joins TRBV6-5 to TRBJ1-1, with 8 bases aligning to TRBD1. This TCR came from a woman in her forties or fifties who had recovered from COVID-19. The sample consisted of PBMCs or T cells enriched from blood (not recorded which). The CDR3 protein is CASSYRQGANTEAFF. CDR3 in DNA: TGTGCCAGCAGTTACCGGCAGGGGGCAAACACTGAAGCTTTCTTT.